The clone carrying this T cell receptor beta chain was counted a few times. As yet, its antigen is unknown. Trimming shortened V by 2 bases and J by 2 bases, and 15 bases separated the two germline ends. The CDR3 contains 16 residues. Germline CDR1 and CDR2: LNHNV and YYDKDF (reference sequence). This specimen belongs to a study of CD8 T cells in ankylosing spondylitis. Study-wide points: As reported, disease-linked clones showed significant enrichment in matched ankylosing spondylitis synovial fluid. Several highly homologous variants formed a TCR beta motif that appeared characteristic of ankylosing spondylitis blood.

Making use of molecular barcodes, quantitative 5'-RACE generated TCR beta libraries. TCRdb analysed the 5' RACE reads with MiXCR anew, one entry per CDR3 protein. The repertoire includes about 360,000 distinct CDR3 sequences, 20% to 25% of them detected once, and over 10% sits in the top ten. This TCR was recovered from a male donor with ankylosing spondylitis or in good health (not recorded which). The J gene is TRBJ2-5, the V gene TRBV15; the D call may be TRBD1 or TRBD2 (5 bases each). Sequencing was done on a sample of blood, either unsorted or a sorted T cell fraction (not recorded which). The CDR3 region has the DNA TGTGCCACCAGCAGACCTGAGGGACGGAGACAAGAGACCCAGTACTTC. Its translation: CATSRPEGRRQETQYF.